The next 19 T cell receptor beta chains were all read from a single sample in a study of blood T cells in healthy people across ages. A second about 7 to 11 cycle PCR used barcoded and J-beta primers. TCRdb fed the 5' RACE reads into MiXCR, producing one record per CDR3 protein. The sample records around 320,000 distinct CDR3 sequences, around 29% being singletons. The sequencing sample was made of blood. Receptor source: a woman aged 65 to 85 in good health.

As for this clonotype: A much bigger clone sits one base away, suggesting this may be a read error. The chain carries TRBV28 and TRBJ2-1, with a tentative D call TRBD2 (6 bases). The CDR3 length is 15 residues. Germline V gene sequence: CDR1 MDHEN, CDR2 SYDVKM. CDR3 in amino acids: CASSLWGGIQETQCF. DNA of the CDR3: TGTGCCAGCAGTTTATGGGGCGGGATCCAAGAGACCCAGTGCTTC.

This clonotype appeared a few times. This chain connects TRBV28 to TRBJ2-5; no firm D call. Germline V gene data show CDR1 as MDHEN and CDR2 as SYDVKM. V lost 5 bases and J lost 0, with 7 bases in between. The length of the CDR3 is 13 residues. CDR3: CASSAHYQETQYF. CDR3 in DNA: TGTGCCAGCAGTGCCCACTACCAAGAGACCCAGTACTTC.

The chain is built from TRBV10-3 and TRBJ2-7, with 7 bases lining up with TRBD1. Germline V gives CDR1 ENHRY, CDR2 SYGVKD. CDR3 size: 14 residues. Losses at the gene ends were 8 bases for V and 0 bases for J; bases not matched to a gene: 7. The CDR3: CAISGDRISYEQYF. The CDR3 DNA follows: TGTGCCATCTCAGGGGACAGAATCTCCTACGAGCAGTACTTC.

V and J are TRBV2 and TRBJ2-5; 7 nucleotides agree with TRBD1. J lost 1 base, V lost 6 bases, and 5 bases had no gene match. From germline, CDR1 is SNHLY and CDR2 FYNNEI. This CDR3 region has 14 residues. The CDR3 bases are TGTGCCAGCAGAACCAGGACAGGCCAAGAGACCCAGTACTTC. It encodes CASRTRTGQETQYF.

This clonotype turned up a few times. The rearrangement links TRBV5-1 to TRBJ2-1; 9 bases match TRBD1. Germline V gene lookup returns CDR1 SGHRS and CDR2 YFSETQ. The CDR3 is 14 amino acids. V was pared by 5 bases and J by 6 bases, with 6 bases of the junction left unmatched. The CDR3 nucleotides read TGCGCCAGCAGTCGACAGACAGGGGGCAATGAGCAGTTCTTC. It codes for CASSRQTGGNEQFF.

The chain links TRBV6-5 to TRBJ2-1, with 9 nucleotides matching TRBD2. This CDR3 spans 14 amino acids. V dropped 8 bases and J dropped 6; count of bases not matched to a gene: 8. The germline V gene has CDR1 MNHEY and CDR2 SVGAGI. As DNA, the CDR3 is TGTGCCAGCGGGGGGCTAGCGGGAATCAATGAGCAGTTCTTC. It is translated as CASGGLAGINEQFF.

A word on this clonotype: A much larger clonotype is one base distant, so this may be a read error. This rearrangement joins TRBV29-1 to TRBJ1-5, with D maybe TRBD1 (6 bases). Germline V gene lookup returns CDR1 SQVTM and CDR2 ANQGSEA. The CDR3 extends over 13 amino acids. Trimming shortened V by 7 bases and J by 9 bases, and 19 bases separated the two germline ends. The CDR3 here is CSAAGGFDPPQHF. The CDR3 DNA sequence: TGCAGCGCGGCCGGGGGCTTCGATCCGCCCCAGCATTTT.

This clonotype was seen only a few times. This chain connects TRBV12-3 or TRBV12-4 to TRBJ2-5; 9 nucleotides align to TRBD1. The DNA matches TRBJ2-7 better at its end, which makes the J call doubtful. This CDR3 has 14 residues. CDR3: CASSPGQGIDEQYF. CDR3 DNA sequence: TGTGCCAGCAGTCCGGGACAGGGTATCGACGAGCAGTACTTC.

In its sample, this clonotype was seen a few times. This rearrangement joins TRBV7-3 to TRBJ2-5; TRBD1 might be the D (6 bases). Matching the DNA end better, TRBJ2-7 makes the J call doubtful. The CDR3 extends over 13 amino acids. CDR1 SGHTA and CDR2 FQGTGA come from the germline V gene. The CDR3 loop reads CASSLTRGDEQYF. Here the CDR3 DNA reads TGTGCCAGCAGCTTAACCAGGGGCGACGAGCAGTACTTC.

As regards this clonotype: This could be a read error, since a much larger clone is one nucleotide away. The genes are TRBV20-1 and TRBJ2-4; D is unresolved. The CDR3 is made up of 15 amino acids. Germline V lookup: CDR1 DFQATT, CDR2 SNEGSKA (reference sequence). V gave up 5 bases and J gave up 0 bases, with 14 bases separating them. CDR3 residues: CSAFRSGLAKNIQYF. DNA of the CDR3: TGCAGTGCTTTTAGGTCCGGTCTAGCCAAAAACATTCAGTACTTC.

The table lists this clonotype with a few counts. The chain uses TRBV2 and TRBJ2-7; tentatively, D is TRBD1 (5 bases). V was cut by 4 bases and J by 6 bases, with 7 bases left in between. CDR1 and CDR2 (germline): SNHLY, FYNNEI. CDR3 length equals 11 residues. The CDR3 spells CASSGRGEQYF. The DNA of the CDR3 is TGTGCCAGCAGTGGTAGGGGCGAGCAGTACTTC.

This clonotype was detected a few times. The chain carries TRBV10-3 and TRBJ1-1; TRBD1 aligns across 8 bases. This CDR3 contains 13 residues. Per the germline V gene, CDR1 is ENHRY and CDR2 is SYGVKD. V lost 11 bases to trimming and J lost 2 bases; unmatched junction nucleotides: 7. In nucleotides, the CDR3 is TGTGCCGCCGACAGGGGTCAAAACACTGAAGCTTTCTTT. The encoded protein is CAADRGQNTEAFF.

This clonotype has just a few counts. The CDR3 loop is CASSPAGQINEKLFF. The CDR3 DNA reads as TGTGCCAGCTCACCCGCGGGCCAGATTAATGAAAAACTGTTTTTT. The chain links TRBV18 to TRBJ1-4, with unresolved D. The CDR3 covers 15 residues. Germline lookup yields CDR1 KGHSH and CDR2 LQKENI. Trimming took 3 bases from V and 4 from J, leaving 12 bases between them.

In this sample, this clonotype turned up many times. At one end, the junction sequence differs from germline, possibly due to a read error. The gene calls are TRBV5-1 and TRBJ2-5; no clear D. Germline-derived CDR1 and CDR2 are SGHRS and YFSETQ. This CDR3 region has 12 residues. DNA of the CDR3: TGTGCCAGCAGTTTATCCCAAGAGACCCAGTACTTC. Translated, it gives CASSLSQETQYF.

The J gene is TRBJ2-1, the V gene TRBV4-1, with D possibly TRBD1 on 7 matching bases. The CDR3 loop spans 13 amino acids. V lost 2 bases to trimming and J lost 7 bases, with 9 bases between them. Per germline, CDR1 MGHRA and CDR2 YSYEKL. The CDR3: CASSQPGGNEQFF. The CDR3 bases are TGCGCCAGCAGCCAACCAGGGGGGAATGAGCAGTTCTTC.

The V call is TRBV6-1, the J call TRBJ1-5; D is unclear. V shed 3 bases and J shed 1 base, with 10 bases lying between them. Germline V lookup: CDR1 MNHNS, CDR2 SASEGT. This CDR3 has 15 amino acids. CDR3 residues: CASSDGVSSNQPQHF. DNA of the CDR3: TGTGCCAGCAGTGATGGTGTTTCCAGCAATCAGCCCCAGCATTTT.

This clonotype showed up just once. The chain recombines TRBV12-3 or TRBV12-4 with TRBJ1-1; D is unclear. V was clipped by 5 bases and J by 1 base, with 8 bases between them. CDR3 length equals 13 residues. CDR3 DNA: TGTGCCAGCAGTGAGGTCCCGAACACTGAAGCTTTCTTT. Protein product: CASSEVPNTEAFF.

With respect to this clonotype: This may arise from a read error, as a much more abundant clone is one base away. The J gene is TRBJ2-1, the V gene TRBV6-2 or TRBV6-3; 8 positions agree with TRBD2. CDR3 length: 14 amino acids. Trimming at V came to 7 bases and at J to 1 base, leaving 3 bases not matched to a gene. Germline V gene sequence: CDR1 MNHEY, CDR2 SVGEGT. For the CDR3, the DNA is TGTGCCAGCACCTTAGCGGGGTCCTACAATGAGCAGTTCTTC. Amino acid sequence: CASTLAGSYNEQFF.

The table lists this clonotype with many counts. This sequence joins TRBV12-3 or TRBV12-4 and TRBJ1-3; no clear D gene. There are 16 residues in the CDR3. The V end lost 4 bases, the J end lost 0 bases, and 13 bases lay between the germline ends. CDR3 amino acids: CASSSDTVGSGNTIYF. CDR3 DNA: TGTGCCAGCAGTTCCGACACCGTCGGCTCTGGAAACACCATATATTTT.